This TCR beta chain is from a study of blood T cell repertoires in COVID-19. Participants in the exposed group had met a COVID-19 case in the 2 weeks before joining the study. This clone has more than one count but fewer than ten. Repertoires were generated with immunoSEQ multiplex PCR, while TCRdb's copy carries only in-frame clones and drops some. The sample lists roughly 250,000 clones, 83% seen once, with 3.5% to 4% in the top ten. This CDR3 spans 14 amino acids. Germline assignment: CDR1 SNHLY and CDR2 FYNNEI. Trimming removed 8 bases at V and 4 bases at J, with 17 bases between. The material sequenced was PBMCs or T cells enriched from blood (not recorded which). This TCR derives from a woman in her thirties or forties who had been exposed to COVID-19. This rearrangement joins TRBV2 to TRBJ1-2; maybe TRBD1 (5 bases). The CDR3 sequence is CASLGGGKFYGYTF. Written as DNA, the CDR3 is TGTGCCAGCCTTGGGGGGGGTAAATTCTATGGCTACACCTTC.